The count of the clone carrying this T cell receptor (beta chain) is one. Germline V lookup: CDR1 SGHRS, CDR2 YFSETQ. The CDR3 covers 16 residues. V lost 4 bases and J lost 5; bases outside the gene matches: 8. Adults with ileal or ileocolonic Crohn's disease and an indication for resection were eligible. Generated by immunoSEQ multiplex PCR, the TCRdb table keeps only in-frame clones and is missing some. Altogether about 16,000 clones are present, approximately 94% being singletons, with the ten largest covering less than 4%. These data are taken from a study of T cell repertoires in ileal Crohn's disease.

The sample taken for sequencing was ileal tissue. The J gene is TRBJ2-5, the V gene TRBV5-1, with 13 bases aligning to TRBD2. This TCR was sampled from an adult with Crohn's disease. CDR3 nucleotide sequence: TGCGCCAGCAGCCCGAGACTAGCGGGGGGCGAGGAGACCCAGTACTTC. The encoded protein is CASSPRLAGGEETQYF.